Detailed here is one TCR beta chain. Its antigen is not identified. The J segment lost 6 bases and the V segment lost 3 bases, leaving 5 bases of the junction unmatched. This CDR3 is built from 15 residues. The germline gives CDR1 SGHDT, CDR2 YYEEEE. The data were taken from a study of long-term antiretroviral therapy in people with HIV. Study-wide findings and caveats: Compared with controls, HIV repertoires showed narrower CDR3 length ranges. ART adherence, viral resistance and therapy changes were not recorded. Increased diversity was seen after ART, yet it remained lower than in transplant donor controls.

The assay, immunoSEQ v3.0, was run at survey level. Sequencing used immunoSEQ multiplex PCR; TCRdb keeps in-frame clones, though not all of them. The table has 25,000 or so clones, approximately 90% seen once. V is TRBV5-6 and J is TRBJ1-6; 8 bases align to TRBD1. The sample here was unsorted PBMCs, taken 1.9 years after starting antiretroviral therapy. This clonotype was obtained from a woman aged 25 to 39 with HIV. This chain's CDR3 is CASSYRGFANSPLHF. CDR3 in DNA: TGTGCCAGCAGCTACAGGGGGTTCGCTAATTCACCCCTCCACTTT.